This T cell receptor beta chain was sequenced in a study of technical replicates of blood from several donors. Clones were sequenced by immunoSEQ multiplex PCR, and TCRdb holds only the in-frame ones, with some missing. The sample records under 85,000 clones, roughly 92% being singletons. Trimming cost V 6 bases and J 5 bases, with 16 bases left between them. The V gene's germline CDR1 is MNHNY and CDR2 SVGAGI (reference sequence). The CDR3 has 14 residues. The receptor was isolated from a human donor in good health. The V and J genes are TRBV6-6 and TRBJ1-1; D call uncertain. The sequenced sample consisted of T cells isolated from PBMCs. The CDR3 loop is CASSPSRIRTEAFF. CDR3 sequence (DNA): TGTGCCAGCAGCCCTAGCCGGATACGGACTGAAGCTTTCTTT.